This paragraph covers one T cell receptor (beta chain) sequence. Which antigen it targets is not known. Within one base of it there is no much larger clone, and no base qualities were kept. As encoded in the germline V gene (reference sequence), CDR1 is SEHNR while CDR2 is FQNEAQ. A distance of 10 bases separates the germline ends of V and J, which lose 0 bases and 2 bases respectively. Including the terminal cysteine and phenylalanine, the CDR3 comprises 15 residues. The DNA shown is the 45-base CDR3, in frame from base 1. The donors were healthy, HIV-negative adults who had no recently reported acute infections or vaccinations. Every donor was a Caucasian adult living in Nashville, Tennessee, USA. CD4+ T cells were enriched by magnetic negative selection, after which naive cells were positively selected on CD45RA and the negative fraction was taken as the memory subset. Blood was obtained by leukapheresis, after which PBMCs were separated by Ficoll-Histopaque density gradient centrifugation and cryopreserved in liquid nitrogen vapor phase. Analytical flow cytometry was used to check the purity and quantity of every magnetically sorted T cell population. From each sorted fraction, genomic DNA was isolated and quantified by UV absorbance on a Nanodrop 2000c.

Using the deep immunoSEQ assay, TCR CDR3 regions were amplified from genomic DNA by multiplex PCR. Genomic DNA extracted from each cell subset was distributed evenly over all wells of several immunoSEQ 96-well plates, and each plate served as one replicate. Each replicate PCR for sorted subsets received 200 ng genomic DNA, equal to 30,000 or so T cell genomes. Purified libraries were measured with a Qubit 3.0 fluorometer, size-checked on a Bioanalyzer 2100, and measured again with the KAPA Library Quantification kit. Every immunoSEQ 96-well plate was sequenced on a separate single-read 150-cycle Illumina NextSeq 550 flow cell. Under the source paper's analysis protocol: Because only junctional sequences without quality scores were contained in the immunoSEQ output, filtering matching that applied to full-length reads could not be performed. To assign V/J genes and CDR3, sequences were annotated against IMGT germline references using PyIR, a Python wrapper for IgBLAST v1.9. Reads with weak V/J assignments (E-value above 1e-6), missing CDR3, stop codons, out-of-frame junctions, or ambiguous translated residues were removed. A V3J clonotype was defined by an identical inferred V gene, J gene, and CDR3 amino acid sequence. The percentage overlap between two repertoires was calculated by dividing the number of shared unique clonotypes by the size of the smaller repertoire. Repertoire richness was assessed with RTK rarefaction, the Chao1 estimator, and Recon v2.1 estimates of unobserved clonotypes. For all TCRbeta clonotypes obtained by the gDNA method from four donors, generation probabilities were computed with OLGA. TCRdb's version of the immuneACCESS table is confined to in-frame rearrangements and falls short of the full clone set. An unresolved V gene accounts for under half of the shortfall where checked; the remainder is of unknown origin. D and trimming were read from the DNA, whereas the V and J calls and clone size are those reported in that table. This sample lists 300,000 to 400,000 clones; around 67% were detected once. About 9.4% of the sample is held by the ten biggest clonotypes.

The data belong to a study of shared clonotypes between healthy human individuals (dated by TCRdb to 2018 to 2021). General notes on the study: The cohort comprised two women and a few men aged 18 to 49 years. Leukapheresis yielded between about 0.85 and 10 billion PBMCs per donor. To increase sequencing depth and limit assay-specific biases, different laboratories used diverse techniques to prepare libraries and sequence TCR repertoires. For each donor, CD4 naive and CD4 memory were each given three plates, CD8 naive was given two plates, and CD8 memory was given one plate. The study deeply sequenced blood TCR repertoires of about 5 healthy adults to estimate repertoire size and the extent of clonotype sharing between individuals. On the study overall, not on this receptor specifically: Sampling was restricted to blood, and TCR repertoires in tissues likely differ from the TCR repertoires found in blood. About 4.5% of naive CD4, 3.5% of naive CD8, around 2.3% of memory CD4, and about 0.4% of memory CD8 clonotypes were shared across several donors. Rarefaction of sorted-subset datasets indicated incomplete sequencing despite the large sequencing depth. Clonotypes shared by all four sorted-subset donors showed higher generation probabilities than non-shared clonotypes. Pairwise subsampling led to the expectation that sequencing depth would affect the degree of clonotype sharing among donors. The genetic and exposure-history diversity represented was limited by the small number of donors. Naive subsets generally had larger estimated clonotype richness than memory subsets.

The source material was memory CD4+ T cells sorted from blood. This sample's cell subset or site label indicates: CD45RA-negative fraction. This TCR derives from a man younger than 40 in good health. The chain employs TRBV7-9 and TRBJ2-5, with no confident D gene call. The CDR3 region reads CASSLAPREQETQYF. The nucleotide sequence reads as follows: TGTGCCAGCAGCTTAGCGCCAAGGGAACAAGAGACCCAGTACTTC.